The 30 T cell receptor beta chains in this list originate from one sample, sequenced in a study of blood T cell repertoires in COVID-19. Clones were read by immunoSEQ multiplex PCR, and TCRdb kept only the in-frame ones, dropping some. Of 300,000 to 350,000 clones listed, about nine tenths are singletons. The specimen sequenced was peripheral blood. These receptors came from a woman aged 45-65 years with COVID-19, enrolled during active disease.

The CDR3 here is CASSIGRGSDAKNIQYF. As DNA, the CDR3 is TGTGCCAGCAGCATCGGTCGGGGATCCGATGCCAAAAACATTCAGTACTTC. This chain connects TRBV21-1 to TRBJ2-4; no check of the table's D call, TRBD2, against the DNA was made. TRBV21-1 counts as a pseudogene. This CDR3 spans 17 amino acids.

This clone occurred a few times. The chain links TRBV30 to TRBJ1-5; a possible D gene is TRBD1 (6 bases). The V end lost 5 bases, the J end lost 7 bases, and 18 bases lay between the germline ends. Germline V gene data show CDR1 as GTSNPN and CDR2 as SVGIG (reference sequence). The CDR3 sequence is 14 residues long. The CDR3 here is CAWGDGQRGQPQHF. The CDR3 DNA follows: TGTGCCTGGGGGGATGGACAGAGAGGCCAGCCCCAGCATTTT.

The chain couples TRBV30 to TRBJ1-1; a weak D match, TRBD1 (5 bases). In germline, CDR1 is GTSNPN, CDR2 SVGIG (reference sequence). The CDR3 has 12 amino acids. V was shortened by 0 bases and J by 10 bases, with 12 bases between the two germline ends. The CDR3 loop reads CAWSVPSGGAFF. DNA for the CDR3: TGTGCCTGGAGTGTACCGTCGGGGGGAGCTTTCTTT.

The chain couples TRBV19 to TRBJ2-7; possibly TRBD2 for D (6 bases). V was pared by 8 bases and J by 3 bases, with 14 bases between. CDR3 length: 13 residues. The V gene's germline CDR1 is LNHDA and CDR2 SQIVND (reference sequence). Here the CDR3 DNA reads TGTGCCAGTTCTAGCGCGCTAGTCTACGAGCAGTACTTC. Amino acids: CASSSALVYEQYF.

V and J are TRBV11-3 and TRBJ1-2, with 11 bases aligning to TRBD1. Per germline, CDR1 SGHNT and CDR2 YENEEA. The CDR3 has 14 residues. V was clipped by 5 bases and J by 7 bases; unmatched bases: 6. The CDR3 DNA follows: TGTGCCAGCAGCCGTGGACAGGGGGCCGGTGGCTACACCTTC. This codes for CASSRGQGAGGYTF.

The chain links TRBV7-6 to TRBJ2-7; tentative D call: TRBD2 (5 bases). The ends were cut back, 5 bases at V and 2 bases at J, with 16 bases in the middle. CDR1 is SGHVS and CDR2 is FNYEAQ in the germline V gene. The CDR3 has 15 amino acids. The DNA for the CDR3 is TGTGCCAGCAGCCCAAACGCGGACTTTACCTACGAGCAGTACTTC. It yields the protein CASSPNADFTYEQYF.

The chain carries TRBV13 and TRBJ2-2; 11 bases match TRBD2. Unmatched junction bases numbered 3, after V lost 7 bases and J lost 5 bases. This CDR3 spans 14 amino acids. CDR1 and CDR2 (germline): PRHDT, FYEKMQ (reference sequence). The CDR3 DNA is TGTGCCAGCACCTCTAGCGGGAGGACCGGGGAGCTGTTTTTT. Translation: CASTSSGRTGELFF.

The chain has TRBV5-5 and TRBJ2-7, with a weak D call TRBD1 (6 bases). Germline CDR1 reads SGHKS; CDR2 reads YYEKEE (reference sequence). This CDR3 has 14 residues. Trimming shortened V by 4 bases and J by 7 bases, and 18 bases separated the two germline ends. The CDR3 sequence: CASSLGGRPWEQYF. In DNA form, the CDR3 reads TGTGCCAGCAGCCTAGGGGGACGGCCATGGGAGCAGTACTTC.

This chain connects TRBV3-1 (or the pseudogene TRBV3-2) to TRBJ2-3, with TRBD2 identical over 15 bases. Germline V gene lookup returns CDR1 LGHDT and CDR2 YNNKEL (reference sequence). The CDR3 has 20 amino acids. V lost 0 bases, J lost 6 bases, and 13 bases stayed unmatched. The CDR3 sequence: CASSQDIVIVGTSGRDTQYF. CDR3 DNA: TGTGCCAGCAGCCAAGATATTGTAATCGTAGGGACTAGCGGGAGGGATACGCAGTATTTT.

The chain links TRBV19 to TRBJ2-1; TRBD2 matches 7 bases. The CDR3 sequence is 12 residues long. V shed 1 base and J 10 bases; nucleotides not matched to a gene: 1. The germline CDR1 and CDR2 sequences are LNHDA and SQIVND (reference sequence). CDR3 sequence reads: CASSIVLAEQFF. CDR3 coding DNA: TGTGCCAGTAGTATAGTACTAGCGGAGCAGTTCTTC.

The CDR3 reads CASSPRQGATTNTQYF. The DNA for the CDR3 is TGTGCCAGCAGCCCGAGACAGGGGGCGACTACGAATACGCAGTATTTT. The chain joins TRBV9 to TRBJ2-3; 10 nucleotides line up with TRBD1. V was clipped by 4 bases and J by 7 bases; unmatched bases: 12. The CDR3 runs 16 residues. CDR1 SGDLS and CDR2 YYNGEE come from the germline V gene.

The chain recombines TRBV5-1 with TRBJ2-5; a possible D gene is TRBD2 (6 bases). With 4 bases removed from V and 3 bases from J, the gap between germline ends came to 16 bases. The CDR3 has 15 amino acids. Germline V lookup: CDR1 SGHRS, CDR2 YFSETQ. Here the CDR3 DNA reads TGCGCCAGCAGCCCACCGGGCGGGGCAAAAGAGACCCAGTACTTC. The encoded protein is CASSPPGGAKETQYF.

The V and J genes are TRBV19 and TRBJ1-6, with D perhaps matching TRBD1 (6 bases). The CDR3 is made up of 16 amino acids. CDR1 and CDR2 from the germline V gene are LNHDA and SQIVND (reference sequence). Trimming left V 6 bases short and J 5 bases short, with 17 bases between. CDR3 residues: CASSRGDGKDNSPLHF. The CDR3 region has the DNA TGTGCCAGTAGCAGGGGTGACGGAAAGGATAATTCACCCCTCCACTTT.

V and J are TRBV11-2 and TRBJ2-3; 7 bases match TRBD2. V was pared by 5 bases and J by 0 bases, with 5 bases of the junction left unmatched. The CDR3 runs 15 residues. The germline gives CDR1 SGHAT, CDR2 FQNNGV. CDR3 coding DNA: TGTGCCAGCAGCGATCTAGCGGAGAGCACAGATACGCAGTATTTT. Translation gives CASSDLAESTDTQYF.

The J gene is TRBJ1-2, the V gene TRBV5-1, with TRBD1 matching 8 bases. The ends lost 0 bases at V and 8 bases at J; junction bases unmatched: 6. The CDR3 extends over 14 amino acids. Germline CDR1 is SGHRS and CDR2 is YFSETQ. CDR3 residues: CASSLATGTGGYTF. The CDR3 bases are TGCGCCAGCAGCTTGGCTACCGGGACAGGCGGCTACACCTTC. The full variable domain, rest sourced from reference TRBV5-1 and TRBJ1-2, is KAGVTQTPRYLIKTRGQQVTLSCSPISGHRSVSWYQQTPGQGLQFLFEYFSETQRNKGNFPGRFSGRQFSNSRSEMNVSTLELGDSALYLCASSLATGTGGYTFGSGTRLTVV.

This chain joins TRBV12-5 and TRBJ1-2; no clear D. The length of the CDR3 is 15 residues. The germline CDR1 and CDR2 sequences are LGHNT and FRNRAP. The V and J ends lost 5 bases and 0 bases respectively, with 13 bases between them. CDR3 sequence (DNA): TGTGCTAGTGGTGAGGGATTACACCCTAACTATGGCTACACCTTC. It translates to CASGEGLHPNYGYTF.

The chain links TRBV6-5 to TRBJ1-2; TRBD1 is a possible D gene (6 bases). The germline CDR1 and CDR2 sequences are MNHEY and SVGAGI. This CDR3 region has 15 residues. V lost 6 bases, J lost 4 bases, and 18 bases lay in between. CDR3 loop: CASSPLGAGPYGYTF. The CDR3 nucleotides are TGTGCCAGCAGCCCCCTGGGGGCAGGGCCCTATGGCTACACCTTC.

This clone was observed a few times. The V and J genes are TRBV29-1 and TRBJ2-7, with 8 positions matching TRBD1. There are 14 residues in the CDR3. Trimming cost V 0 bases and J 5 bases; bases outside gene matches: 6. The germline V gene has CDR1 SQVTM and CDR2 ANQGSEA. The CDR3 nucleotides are TGCAGCGTTGAAGATCAGGACAGGGCCCACGAGCAGTACTTC. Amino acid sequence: CSVEDQDRAHEQYF.

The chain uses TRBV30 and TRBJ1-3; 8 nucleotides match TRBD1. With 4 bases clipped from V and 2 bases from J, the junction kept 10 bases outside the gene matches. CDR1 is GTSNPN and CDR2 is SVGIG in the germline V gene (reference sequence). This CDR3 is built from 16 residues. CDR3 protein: CAWTPPGGLTGNTIYF. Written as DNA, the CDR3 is TGTGCCTGGACTCCACCAGGGGGCCTTACTGGAAACACCATATATTTT. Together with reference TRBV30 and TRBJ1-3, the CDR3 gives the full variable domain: SQTIHQWPATLVQPVGSPLSLECTVEGTSNPNLYWYRQAAGRGLQLLFYSVGIGQISSEVPQNLSASRPQDRQFILSSKKLLLSDSGFYLCAWTPPGGLTGNTIYFGEGSWLTVV.

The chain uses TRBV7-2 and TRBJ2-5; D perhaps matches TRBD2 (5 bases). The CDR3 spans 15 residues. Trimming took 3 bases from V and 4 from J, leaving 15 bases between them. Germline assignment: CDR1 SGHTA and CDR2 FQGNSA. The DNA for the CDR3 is TGTGCCAGCAGCTTCCCAGGATCCCGGGGAGAGACCCAGTACTTC. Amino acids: CASSFPGSRGETQYF.

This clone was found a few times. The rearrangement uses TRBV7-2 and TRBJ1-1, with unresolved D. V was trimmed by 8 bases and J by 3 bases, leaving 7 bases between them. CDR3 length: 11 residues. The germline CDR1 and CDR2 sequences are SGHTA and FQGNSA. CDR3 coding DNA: TGTGCCAGCGGCGGGGACACTGAAGCTTTCTTT. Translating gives CASGGDTEAFF.

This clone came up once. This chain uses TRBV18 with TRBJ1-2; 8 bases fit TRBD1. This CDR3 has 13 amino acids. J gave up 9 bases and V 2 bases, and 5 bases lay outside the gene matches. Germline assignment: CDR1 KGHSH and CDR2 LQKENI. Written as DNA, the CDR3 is TGTGCCAGCTCACCAACGGGACAGGAAAGCTACACCTTC. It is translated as CASSPTGQESYTF.

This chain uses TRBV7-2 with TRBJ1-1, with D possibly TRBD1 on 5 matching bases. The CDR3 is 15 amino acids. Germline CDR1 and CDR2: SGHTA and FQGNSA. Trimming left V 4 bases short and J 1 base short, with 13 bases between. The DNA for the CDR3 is TGTGCCAGCAGCTGGGGTGGAGGGACGAACACTGAAGCTTTCTTT. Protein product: CASSWGGGTNTEAFF. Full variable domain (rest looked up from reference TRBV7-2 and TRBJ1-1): GAGVSQSPSNKVTEKGKDVELRCDPISGHTALYWYRQSLGQGLEFLIYFQGNSAPDKSGLPSDRFSAERTGGSVSTLTIQRTQQEDSAVYLCASSWGGGTNTEAFFGQGTRLTVV.

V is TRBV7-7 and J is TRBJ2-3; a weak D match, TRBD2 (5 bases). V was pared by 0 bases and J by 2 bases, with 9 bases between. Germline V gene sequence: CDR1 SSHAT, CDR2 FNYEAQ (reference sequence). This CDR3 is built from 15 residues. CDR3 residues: CASSLASGPTDTQYF. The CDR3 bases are TGTGCCAGCAGCTTAGCCAGCGGTCCCACAGATACGCAGTATTTT. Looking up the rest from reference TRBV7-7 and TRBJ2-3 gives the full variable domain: GAGVSQSPRYKVTKRGQDVTLRCDPISSHATLYWYQQALGQGPEFLTYFNYEAQPDKSGLPSDRFSAERPEGSISTLTIQRTEQRDSAMYRCASSLASGPTDTQYFGPGTRLTVL.

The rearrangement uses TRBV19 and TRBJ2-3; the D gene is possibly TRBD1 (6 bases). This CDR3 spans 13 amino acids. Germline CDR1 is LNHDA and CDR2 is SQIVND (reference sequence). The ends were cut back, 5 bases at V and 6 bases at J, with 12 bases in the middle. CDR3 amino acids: CASSEGQVDTQYF. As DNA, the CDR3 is TGTGCCAGTAGTGAGGGACAAGTGGATACGCAGTATTTT. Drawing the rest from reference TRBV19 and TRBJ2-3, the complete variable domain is DGGITQSPKYLFRKEGQNVTLSCEQNLNHDAMYWYRQDPGQGLRLIYYSQIVNDFQKGDIAEGYSVSREKKESFPLTVTSAQKNPTAFYLCASSEGQVDTQYFGPGTRLTVL.

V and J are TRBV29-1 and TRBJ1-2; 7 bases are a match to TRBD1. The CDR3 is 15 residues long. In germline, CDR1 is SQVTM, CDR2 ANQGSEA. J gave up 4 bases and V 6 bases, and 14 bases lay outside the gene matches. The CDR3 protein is CSVPLTTGAIYGYTF. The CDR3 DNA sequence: TGCAGCGTCCCCCTCACCACAGGGGCAATCTATGGCTACACCTTC.

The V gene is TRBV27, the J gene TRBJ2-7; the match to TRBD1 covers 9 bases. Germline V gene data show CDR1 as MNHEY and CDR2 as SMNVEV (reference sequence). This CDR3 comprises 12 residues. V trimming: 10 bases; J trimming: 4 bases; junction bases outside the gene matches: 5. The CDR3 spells CATRDRVYEQYF. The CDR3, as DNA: TGTGCCACCCGGGACAGGGTATACGAGCAGTACTTC.

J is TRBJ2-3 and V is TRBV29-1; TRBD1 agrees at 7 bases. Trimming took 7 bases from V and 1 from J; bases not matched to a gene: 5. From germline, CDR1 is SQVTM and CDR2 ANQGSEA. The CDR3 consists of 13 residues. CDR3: CSGQGFGTDTQYF. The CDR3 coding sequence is TGCAGCGGACAGGGCTTTGGCACAGATACGCAGTATTTT.

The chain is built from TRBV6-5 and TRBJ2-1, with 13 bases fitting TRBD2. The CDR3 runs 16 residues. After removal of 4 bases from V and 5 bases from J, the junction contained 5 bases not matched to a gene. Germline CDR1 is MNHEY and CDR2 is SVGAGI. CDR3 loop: CASSSFGLAGDNEQFF. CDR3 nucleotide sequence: TGTGCCAGCAGTTCCTTTGGACTAGCGGGAGACAATGAGCAGTTCTTC.

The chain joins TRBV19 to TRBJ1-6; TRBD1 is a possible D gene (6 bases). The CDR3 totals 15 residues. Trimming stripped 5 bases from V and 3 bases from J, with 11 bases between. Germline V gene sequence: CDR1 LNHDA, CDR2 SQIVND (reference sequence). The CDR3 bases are TGTGCCAGTAGTCCGCAAGGGGGCTATAATTCACCCCTCCACTTT. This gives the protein CASSPQGGYNSPLHF.